The entry below gives a single T cell receptor (beta chain) sequence along with its context. Its cognate antigen is unknown. This CDR3 is 13 amino acids long. The germline V gene has CDR1 SEHNR and CDR2 FQNEAQ (reference sequence). The data were taken from a study of CXCR3-negative and CXCR3-positive naive CD8 T cells. It was by 5' RACE with UMI labels that the TRB cDNA libraries were prepared. Reanalyzing the 5' RACE reads, TCRdb keeps one entry per CDR3 protein, without DNA. Recorded for this sample: roughly 24,000 distinct CDR3 sequences. With around 310,000 cells each, the CD8+ T cell subsets were individually sorted in triplicate. Findings and limits, study-wide: Much lower diversity was found in memory CD8+ cells, while both naive subsets had comparably high diversity.

This sequence originates from a human donor in good health. Some clones in this sample may be carry-over from other donors' samples. The rearrangement uses TRBV7-9 and TRBJ1-5; TCRdb designates TRBD1, a call that cannot be tested without DNA. Sequenced material: naive CXCR3- CD8+ T cells from blood. Subset defined: CD45RO-CCR7+CD27+CD95- naive CD8+ T cells lacking CXCR3 (TNR3-). CDR3 sequence: CASSPGSNQPQHF.